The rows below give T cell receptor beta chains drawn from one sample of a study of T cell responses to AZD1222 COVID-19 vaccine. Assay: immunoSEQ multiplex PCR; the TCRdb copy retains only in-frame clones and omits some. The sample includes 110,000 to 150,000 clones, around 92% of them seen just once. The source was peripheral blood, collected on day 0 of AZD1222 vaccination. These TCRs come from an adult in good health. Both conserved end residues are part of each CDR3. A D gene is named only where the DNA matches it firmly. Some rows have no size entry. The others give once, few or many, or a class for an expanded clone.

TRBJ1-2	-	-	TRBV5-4	CASSRTPALGYTF	TGTGCCAGCAGCCGGACCCCTGCCCTGGGCTACACCTTC
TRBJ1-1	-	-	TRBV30	CAWSPIGGRGTEAFF	TGTGCCTGGAGTCCCATCGGGGGGAGAGGCACTGAAGCTTTCTTT
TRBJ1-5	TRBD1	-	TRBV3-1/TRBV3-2	CASSQPDRGQSNQPQHF	TGTGCCAGCAGCCAACCCGACAGGGGGCAAAGCAATCAGCCCCAGCATTTT
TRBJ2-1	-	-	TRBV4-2	CATKPLDRSYNEQFF	TGTGCCACCAAACCCCTTGACCGCTCCTACAATGAGCAGTTCTTC
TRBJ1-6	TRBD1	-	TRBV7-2	CASSQDRAYNSPLHF	TGTGCCAGCAGCCAAGACAGGGCGTATAATTCACCCCTCCACTTT
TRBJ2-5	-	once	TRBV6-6	CASRAGVKETQYF	TGTGCCAGCAGGGCGGGCGTCAAAGAGACCCAGTACTTC
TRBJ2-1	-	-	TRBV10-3	CAISESTAISMTQFF	TGTGCCATCAGTGAGTCGACAGCTATCTCAATGACGCAGTTCTTC
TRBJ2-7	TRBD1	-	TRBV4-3	CASSQSAGGYEQYF	TGCGCCAGCAGCCAATCCGCAGGGGGCTACGAGCAGTACTTC
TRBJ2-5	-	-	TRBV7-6	CASSLAVLGRETQYF	TGTGCCAGCAGCTTAGCGGTCCTGGGAAGGGAGACCCAGTACTTC
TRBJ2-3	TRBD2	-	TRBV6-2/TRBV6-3	CASSTLAGAIDTQYF	TGTGCCAGCAGTACACTAGCGGGGGCAATAGATACGCAGTATTTT
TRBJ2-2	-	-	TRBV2	CASLRRAGELFF	TGTGCCAGCCTACGGAGGGCCGGGGAGCTGTTTTTT
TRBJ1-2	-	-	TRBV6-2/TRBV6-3	CASSSELFYGYTF	TGTGCCAGCAGTTCAGAATTATTCTATGGCTACACCTTC
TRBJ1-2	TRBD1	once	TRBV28	CASSSGQGAYGYTF	TGTGCCAGCAGCTCCGGACAGGGAGCCTATGGCTACACCTTC
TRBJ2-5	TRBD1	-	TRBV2	CASSEVGLRQGQETQYF	TGTGCCAGCAGTGAAGTGGGCCTTAGACAGGGACAAGAGACCCAGTACTTC
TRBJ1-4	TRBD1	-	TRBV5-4	CASSLGTGGEKLFF	TGTGCCAGCAGCTTGGGGACAGGGGGTGAAAAACTGTTTTTT
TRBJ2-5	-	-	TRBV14	CASSQDRQTQYF	TGTGCCAGCAGCCAAGATAGGCAGACCCAGTACTTC
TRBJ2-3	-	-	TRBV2	CASIGTPVGTDTQYF	TGTGCCAGCATCGGGACACCGGTAGGCACAGATACGCAGTATTTT
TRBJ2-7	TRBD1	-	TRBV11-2	CASKGQANSYEQYF	TGTGCCAGCAAGGGACAGGCGAACTCCTACGAGCAGTACTTC
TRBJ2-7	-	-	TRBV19	CASSTRTAGNPYEQYF	TGTGCCAGTAGTACTAGAACGGCGGGGAACCCCTACGAGCAGTACTTC
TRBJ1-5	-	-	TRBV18	CASSPNNQPQHF	TGTGCCAGCTCACCAAACAATCAGCCCCAGCATTTT
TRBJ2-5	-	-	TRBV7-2	CASSFIGTHGETQYF	TGTGCCAGCAGCTTTATAGGGACCCATGGGGAGACCCAGTACTTC
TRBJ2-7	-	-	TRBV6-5	CASSYSQATREQYF	TGTGCCAGCAGTTACTCGCAAGCGACGCGGGAGCAGTACTTC
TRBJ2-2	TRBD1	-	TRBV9	CASSTTGVGTGELFF	TGTGCCAGCAGTACGACAGGGGTTGGGACCGGGGAGCTGTTTTTT
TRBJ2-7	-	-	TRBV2	CASSGRTNNYEQYF	TGTGCCAGCAGTGGTCGGACAAACAACTACGAGCAGTACTTC
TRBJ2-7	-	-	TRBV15	CATSSNQGYEQYF	TGTGCCACCAGCAGCAATCAGGGCTACGAGCAGTACTTC
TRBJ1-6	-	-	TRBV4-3	CASRKELSSPLHF	TGCGCCAGTAGAAAGGAACTCAGTTCACCCCTCCACTTT
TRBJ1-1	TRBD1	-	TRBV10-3	CAISGGTGDTEAFF	TGTGCCATCAGTGGAGGGACAGGGGACACTGAAGCTTTCTTT
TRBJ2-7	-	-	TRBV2	CASHPGLNSYEQYF	TGTGCCAGCCACCCCGGTCTTAACTCCTACGAGCAGTACTTC
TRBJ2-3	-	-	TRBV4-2	CASSQQGISTDTQYF	TGTGCCAGCAGCCAGCAGGGTATAAGCACAGATACGCAGTATTTT